The source of this T cell receptor (beta chain) is a study of STAT5B mutations in CD4+ large granular lymphocyte leukemia. CDR1 is LGHNA and CDR2 is YSLEER in the germline V gene. The CDR3 has 13 residues. V lost 3 bases and J lost 4, with 7 bases in between. As originally analysed: A productive frequency of 2.59 x 10-5 was the lowest detectable. The protocol was immunoSEQ multiplex PCR, while the TCRdb copy is restricted to in-frame clones and leaves out a portion. V, J and clone size are those of that table, while D and trimming were read from the DNA. Seen here are roughly 30,000 clones, about 85% observed once, and the top ten hold approximately 3.2%.

Sequencing was carried out using CD4+ T cells from blood buffy coats. This receptor was obtained from a human donor in good health. The genes are TRBV4-3 and TRBJ2-1; tentative D call: TRBD2 (5 bases). The CDR3 region is CASSHSGYNEQFF. CDR3 sequence (DNA): TGCGCCAGCAGCCATTCGGGGTACAATGAGCAGTTCTTC.